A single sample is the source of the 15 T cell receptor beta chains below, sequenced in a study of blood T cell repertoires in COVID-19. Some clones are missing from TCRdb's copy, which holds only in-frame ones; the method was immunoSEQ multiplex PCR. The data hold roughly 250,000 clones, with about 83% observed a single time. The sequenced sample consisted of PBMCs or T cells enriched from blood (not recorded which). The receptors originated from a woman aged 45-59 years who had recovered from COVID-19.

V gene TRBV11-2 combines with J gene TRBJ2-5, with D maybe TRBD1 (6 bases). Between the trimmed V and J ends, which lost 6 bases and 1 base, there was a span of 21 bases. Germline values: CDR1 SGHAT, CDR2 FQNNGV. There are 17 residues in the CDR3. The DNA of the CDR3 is TGTGCCAGCAGGTCTCCGGGACAACGGTTGGGCCAAGAGACCCAGTACTTC. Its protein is CASRSPGQRLGQETQYF.

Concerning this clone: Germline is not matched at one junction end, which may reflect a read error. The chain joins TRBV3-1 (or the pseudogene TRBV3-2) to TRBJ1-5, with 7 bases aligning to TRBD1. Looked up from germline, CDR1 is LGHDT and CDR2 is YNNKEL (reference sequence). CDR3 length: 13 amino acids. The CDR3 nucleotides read TGTGCCAGCAGCCAACTCGGACAGGTCCCCCAACATTTT. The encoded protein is CASSQLGQVPQHF.

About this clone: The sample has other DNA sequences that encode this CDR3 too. CDR3 loop: CASSPPGLAYNEQFF. In nucleotides, the CDR3 is TGTGCCAGCTCACCGCCGGGACTAGCGTACAATGAGCAGTTCTTC. The chain is built from TRBV18 and TRBJ2-1; 10 bases align to TRBD2. Unmatched junction bases numbered 3, after V lost 3 bases and J lost 4 bases. The CDR3 contains 15 residues. The germline V gene encodes CDR1 KGHSH and CDR2 LQKENI.

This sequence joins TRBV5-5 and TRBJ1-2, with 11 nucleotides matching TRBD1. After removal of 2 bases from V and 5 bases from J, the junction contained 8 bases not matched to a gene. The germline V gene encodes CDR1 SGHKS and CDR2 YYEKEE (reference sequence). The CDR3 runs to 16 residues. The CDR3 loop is CASSFHPGQGEYGYTF. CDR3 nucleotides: TGTGCCAGCAGCTTCCACCCGGGACAGGGGGAGTATGGCTACACCTTC.

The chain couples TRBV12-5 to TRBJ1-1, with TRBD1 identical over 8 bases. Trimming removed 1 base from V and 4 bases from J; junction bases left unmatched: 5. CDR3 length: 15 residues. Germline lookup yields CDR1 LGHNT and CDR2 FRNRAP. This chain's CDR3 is CASGLEDRAGTEAFF. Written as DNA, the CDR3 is TGTGCTAGTGGTTTGGAGGACAGGGCGGGCACTGAAGCTTTCTTT.

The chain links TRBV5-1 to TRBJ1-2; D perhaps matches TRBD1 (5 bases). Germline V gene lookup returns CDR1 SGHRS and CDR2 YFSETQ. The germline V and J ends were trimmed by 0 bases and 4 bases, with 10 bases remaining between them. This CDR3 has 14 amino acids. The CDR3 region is CASSLGHQGYGYTF. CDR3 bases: TGCGCCAGCAGCTTGGGGCACCAGGGCTATGGCTACACCTTC. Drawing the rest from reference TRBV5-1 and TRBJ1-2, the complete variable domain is KAGVTQTPRYLIKTRGQQVTLSCSPISGHRSVSWYQQTPGQGLQFLFEYFSETQRNKGNFPGRFSGRQFSNSRSEMNVSTLELGDSALYLCASSLGHQGYGYTFGSGTRLTVV.

CDR3 in DNA: TGTGCCAGCAGCCCCCGTCTGAACACTGAAGCTTTCTTT. Translated, it gives CASSPRLNTEAFF. This chain joins TRBV9 and TRBJ1-1; no clear D. Germline CDR1 and CDR2: SGDLS and YYNGEE. This CDR3 contains 13 residues. The germline V and J ends were trimmed by 4 bases and 0 bases, with 7 bases remaining between them.

In nucleotides, the CDR3 is TGTGCCAGCAGTCCTAAACTACACTATGGCTACACCTTC. This gives the protein CASSPKLHYGYTF. This rearrangement joins TRBV27 to TRBJ1-2; no clear D gene. The CDR3 is made up of 13 amino acids. Germline V lookup: CDR1 MNHEY, CDR2 SMNVEV (reference sequence). The germline V and J ends were trimmed by 5 bases and 3 bases, with 10 bases remaining between them.

The CDR3 loop reads CASSESIQGKSVGELFF. The CDR3 DNA sequence: TGTGCCAGCAGTGAAAGTATACAGGGCAAGAGTGTAGGGGAGCTGTTTTTT. The chain carries TRBV25-1 and TRBJ2-2, with a tentative D call TRBD1 (6 bases). CDR3 length: 17 residues. The germline V gene has CDR1 MGHDK and CDR2 SYGVNS. The V end lost 2 bases, the J end lost 8 bases, and 21 bases lay between the germline ends.

The CDR3 here is CASSSRRLTYEQYF. CDR3 sequence (DNA): TGTGCCAGCAGCTCCCGGAGACTCACCTACGAGCAGTACTTC. The J gene is TRBJ2-7, the V gene TRBV7-2; D gene uncertain. Germline V lookup: CDR1 SGHTA, CDR2 FQGNSA. V was clipped by 4 bases and J by 2 bases, with 12 bases between them. The CDR3 consists of 14 residues.

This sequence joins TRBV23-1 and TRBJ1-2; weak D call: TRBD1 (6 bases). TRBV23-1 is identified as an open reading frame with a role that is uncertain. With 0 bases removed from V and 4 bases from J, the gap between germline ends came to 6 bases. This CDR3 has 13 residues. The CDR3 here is CASSQSQGYGYTF. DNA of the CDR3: TGCGCCAGCAGTCAATCACAGGGCTATGGCTACACCTTC.

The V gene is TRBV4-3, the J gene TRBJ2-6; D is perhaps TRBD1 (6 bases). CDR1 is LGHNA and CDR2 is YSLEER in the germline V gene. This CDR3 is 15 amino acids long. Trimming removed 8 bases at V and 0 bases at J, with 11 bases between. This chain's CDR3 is CASADRHSGANVLTF. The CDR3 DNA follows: TGCGCCAGCGCCGACAGGCACTCTGGGGCCAACGTCCTGACTTTC.

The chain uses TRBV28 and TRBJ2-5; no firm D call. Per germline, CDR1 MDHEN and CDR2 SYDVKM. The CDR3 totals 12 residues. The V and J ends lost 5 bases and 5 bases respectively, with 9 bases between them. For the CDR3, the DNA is TGTGCCAGCAGTCCACCCCGGGAGACCCAGTACTTC. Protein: CASSPPRETQYF.

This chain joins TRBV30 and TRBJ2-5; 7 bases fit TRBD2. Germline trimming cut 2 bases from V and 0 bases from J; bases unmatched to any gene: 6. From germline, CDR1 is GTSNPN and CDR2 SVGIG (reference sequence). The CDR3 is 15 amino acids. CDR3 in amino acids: CAWSSGTNYQETQYF. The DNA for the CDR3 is TGTGCCTGGAGTTCCGGGACTAACTACCAAGAGACCCAGTACTTC.

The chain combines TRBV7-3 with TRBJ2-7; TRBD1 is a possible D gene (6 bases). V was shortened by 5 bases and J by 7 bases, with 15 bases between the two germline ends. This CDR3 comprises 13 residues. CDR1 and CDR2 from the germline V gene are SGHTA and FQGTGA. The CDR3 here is CASSRQQGSEQYF. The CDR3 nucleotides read TGTGCCAGCAGCCGACAACAGGGATCGGAGCAGTACTTC. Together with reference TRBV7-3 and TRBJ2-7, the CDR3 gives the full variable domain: GAGVSQTPSNKVTEKGKYVELRCDPISGHTALYWYRQSLGQGPEFLIYFQGTGAADDSGLPNDRFFAVRPEGSVSTLKIQRTERGDSAVYLCASSRQQGSEQYFGPGTRLTVT.